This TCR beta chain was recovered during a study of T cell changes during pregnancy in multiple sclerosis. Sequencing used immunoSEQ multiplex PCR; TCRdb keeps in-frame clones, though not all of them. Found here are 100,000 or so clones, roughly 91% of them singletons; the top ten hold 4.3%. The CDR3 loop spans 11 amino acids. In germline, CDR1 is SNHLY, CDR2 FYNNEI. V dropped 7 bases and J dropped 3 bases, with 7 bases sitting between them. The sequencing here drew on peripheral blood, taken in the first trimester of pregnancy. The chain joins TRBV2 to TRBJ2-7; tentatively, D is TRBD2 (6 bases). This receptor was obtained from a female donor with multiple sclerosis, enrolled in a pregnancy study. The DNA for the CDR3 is TGTGCCAGCATGGGGGGCTACGAGCAGTACTTC. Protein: CASMGGYEQYF.